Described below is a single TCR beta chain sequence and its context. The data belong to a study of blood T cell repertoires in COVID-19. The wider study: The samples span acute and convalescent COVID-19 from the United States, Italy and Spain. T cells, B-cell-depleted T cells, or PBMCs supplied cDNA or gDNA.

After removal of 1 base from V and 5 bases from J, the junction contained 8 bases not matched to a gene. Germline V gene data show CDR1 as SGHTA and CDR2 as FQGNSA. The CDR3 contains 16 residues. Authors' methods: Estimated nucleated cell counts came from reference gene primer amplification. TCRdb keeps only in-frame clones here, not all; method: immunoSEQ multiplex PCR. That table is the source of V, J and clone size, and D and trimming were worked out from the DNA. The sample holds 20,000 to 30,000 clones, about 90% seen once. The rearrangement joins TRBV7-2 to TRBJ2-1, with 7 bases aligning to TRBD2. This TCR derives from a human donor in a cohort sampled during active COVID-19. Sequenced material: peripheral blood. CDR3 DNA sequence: TGTGCCAGCAGCTTAGTAGGCCTAGCGGTTAACAATGAGCAGTTCTTC. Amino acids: CASSLVGLAVNNEQFF. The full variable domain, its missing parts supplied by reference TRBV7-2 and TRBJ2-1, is GAGVSQSPSNKVTEKGKDVELRCDPISGHTALYWYRQSLGQGLEFLIYFQGNSAPDKSGLPSDRFSAERTGGSVSTLTIQRTQQEDSAVYLCASSLVGLAVNNEQFFGPGTRLTVL.